Below, one T cell receptor beta chain is given with its context. As yet, its antigen is unknown. TCRdb keeps only in-frame clones here, not all; method: immunoSEQ multiplex PCR. The table has over 85,000 clones, roughly 90% seen once. The data are from a study of T cell responses to AZD1222 COVID-19 vaccine. Study-level results: Spike-specific TCR breadth and depth grew following two AZD1222 doses. Seropositive status at baseline applied to only six AZD1222 recipients. There were mostly white British donors and more females than males, and clonal diversity was possibly underestimated. Unmutated regions of variants are reportedly targeted by nearly half of spike-specific TCRs.

The clonotype was recovered from an adult in good health. Sequencing used peripheral blood, obtained on day 0 of AZD1222 vaccination.

The CDR3 is CASSQGDLSYEQYF. In DNA, the CDR3 is TGTGCCAGCAGCCAAGGCGATCTATCCTACGAGCAGTACTTC. This rearrangement joins TRBV14 to TRBJ2-7; D is undetermined. Germline-derived CDR1 and CDR2 are SGHDN and FVKESK. Trimming removed 1 base from V and 1 base from J, with 8 bases in between. The CDR3 length is 14 residues.